These 21 T cell receptor beta chains share one sample of origin, sequenced in a study of blood T cell repertoires in COVID-19. Only in-frame clones appear in the TCRdb table, and some are missing; sequencing was by immunoSEQ multiplex PCR. The sample includes fewer than 100,000 clones, 86% of them seen just once. The sample consisted of peripheral blood. The receptors were gathered from a man aged 55 to 70 with acute or convalescent COVID-19.

V is TRBV9 and J is TRBJ1-1; 7 nucleotides line up with TRBD1. Trimming removed 0 bases from V and 1 base from J; junction bases left unmatched: 9. The CDR3 covers 17 residues. CDR1 SGDLS and CDR2 YYNGEE come from the germline V gene. The CDR3 is CASSVGPGTDGNTEAFF. DNA for the CDR3: TGTGCCAGCAGCGTAGGTCCCGGGACAGACGGGAACACTGAAGCTTTCTTT.

The rearrangement uses TRBV6-5 and TRBJ1-2; TRBD1 matches at 9 bases. There are 11 residues in the CDR3. Germline CDR1 and CDR2: MNHEY and SVGAGI. The junction had 6 bases not matched to a gene; V was cut back by 8 bases and J by 11 bases. This CDR3 reads CASRQGGRYTF. CDR3 DNA sequence: TGTGCCAGCCGACAGGGGGGGAGGTACACCTTC.

V and J are TRBV5-1 and TRBJ1-4; the match to TRBD1 covers 7 bases. Per the germline V gene, CDR1 is SGHRS and CDR2 is YFSETQ. This CDR3 spans 14 amino acids. V dropped 3 bases and J dropped 3; count of bases not matched to a gene: 2. For the CDR3, the DNA is TGCGCCAGCAGCTGGGGGACAGCTAATGAAAAACTGTTTTTT. Translating gives CASSWGTANEKLFF.

This chain links TRBV27 with TRBJ2-4, with 8 bases aligning to TRBD2. With 3 bases clipped from V and 0 bases from J, the junction kept 4 bases outside the gene matches. This CDR3 is 16 amino acids long. Germline CDR1 reads MNHEY; CDR2 reads SMNVEV (reference sequence). The DNA of the CDR3 is TGTGCCAGCAGTTTTACCGGGGGGGTAGCCAAAAACATTCAGTACTTC. Translated: CASSFTGGVAKNIQYF.

The chain recombines TRBV7-2 with TRBJ1-5; weak D call: TRBD1 (5 bases). The CDR3 spans 14 residues. V lost 5 bases, J lost 9 bases, and 17 bases lay in between. CDR1 is SGHTA and CDR2 is FQGNSA in the germline V gene. The CDR3 loop reads CASSGLGAGWPQHF. CDR3 in DNA: TGTGCCAGCAGCGGTCTTGGGGCGGGATGGCCCCAGCATTTT. Variable domain in full (rest from reference TRBV7-2 and TRBJ1-5): GAGVSQSPSNKVTEKGKDVELRCDPISGHTALYWYRQSLGQGLEFLIYFQGNSAPDKSGLPSDRFSAERTGGSVSTLTIQRTQQEDSAVYLCASSGLGAGWPQHFGDGTRLSIL.

This clone came up once. V and J are TRBV28 and TRBJ1-2; D might be TRBD1 (5 bases). Germline loops: CDR1 MDHEN, CDR2 SYDVKM. There are 15 residues in the CDR3. Deletions cut 2 bases from V and 8 bases from J, with 18 bases between. CDR3 DNA: TGTGCCAGCAGTTTAAAGGTATATACAGGCACGGGCTACACCTTC. Encoded protein: CASSLKVYTGTGYTF.

This clone was detected ten times or more. The chain combines TRBV10-2 with TRBJ2-1, with 10 bases identical to TRBD2. Trimming cost V 0 bases and J 7 bases; bases outside gene matches: 6. From germline, CDR1 is WSHSY and CDR2 SAAADI. This CDR3 comprises 16 residues. CDR3 region: CASSESLVAGGNEQFF. The CDR3 DNA follows: TGCGCCAGCAGTGAGTCTCTAGTAGCGGGAGGTAATGAGCAGTTCTTC.

V usage is TRBV5-1 and J usage is TRBJ2-2, with D unclear. The germline CDR1 and CDR2 sequences are SGHRS and YFSETQ. This CDR3 comprises 12 residues. V was clipped by 4 bases and J by 7 bases, with 8 bases between them. Here the CDR3 reads CASSLPGGELFF. As DNA, the CDR3 is TGCGCCAGCAGCCTCCCCGGCGGGGAGCTGTTTTTT.

V usage is TRBV5-1 and J usage is TRBJ1-3; the match to TRBD1 covers 7 bases. J was trimmed by 2 bases and V by 4 bases; bases with no gene match: 3. This CDR3 contains 14 residues. The germline gives CDR1 SGHRS, CDR2 YFSETQ. This chain's CDR3 is CASSQDRAGNTIYF. DNA for the CDR3: TGCGCCAGCAGCCAAGACAGGGCTGGAAACACCATATATTTT. The full variable domain, with the rest looked up from reference TRBV5-1 and TRBJ1-3, is KAGVTQTPRYLIKTRGQQVTLSCSPISGHRSVSWYQQTPGQGLQFLFEYFSETQRNKGNFPGRFSGRQFSNSRSEMNVSTLELGDSALYLCASSQDRAGNTIYFGEGSWLTVV.

For the CDR3, the DNA is TGTGCCAGCTCAAGAAAAGGGGGCAGCGGTTCACCCCTCCACTTT. This sequence encodes CASSRKGGSGSPLHF. The chain uses TRBV18 and TRBJ1-6; 7 positions agree with TRBD1. Per the germline V gene, CDR1 is KGHSH and CDR2 is LQKENI. The V gene end was trimmed by 5 bases and the J gene end by 9 bases; junction bases not matched to a gene: 10. The CDR3 is 15 residues long.

This chain links TRBV5-1 with TRBJ2-2, with 12 bases aligning to TRBD1. V was pared by 4 bases and J by 6 bases, with 7 bases of the junction left unmatched. Germline CDR1 is SGHRS and CDR2 is YFSETQ. This CDR3 has 16 residues. As DNA, the CDR3 is TGCGCCAGCAGCCTCGGGACAGGGGGCGTTCCCGGGGAGCTGTTTTTT. This sequence encodes CASSLGTGGVPGELFF.

The rearrangement uses TRBV5-1 and TRBJ1-5; TRBD1 matches at 7 bases. Germline CDR1 reads SGHRS; CDR2 reads YFSETQ. The CDR3 runs 14 residues. Losses at the gene ends were 1 base for V and 5 bases for J; bases not matched to a gene: 3. The CDR3 DNA reads as TGCGCCAGCAGCTTGAGCCAGGGGGATCAGCCCCAGCATTTT. This sequence encodes CASSLSQGDQPQHF.

This clone is a singleton in its sample. This sequence joins TRBV5-1 and TRBJ2-3; 8 nucleotides match TRBD2. Germline assignment: CDR1 SGHRS and CDR2 YFSETQ. The CDR3 sequence is 15 residues long. The junction had 7 bases not matched to a gene; V was cut back by 5 bases and J by 2 bases. DNA for the CDR3: TGCGCCAGCAGTCTCCCGGGGGGGCCCACAGATACGCAGTATTTT. Encoded protein: CASSLPGGPTDTQYF. The full variable domain, with the rest looked up from reference TRBV5-1 and TRBJ2-3, is KAGVTQTPRYLIKTRGQQVTLSCSPISGHRSVSWYQQTPGQGLQFLFEYFSETQRNKGNFPGRFSGRQFSNSRSEMNVSTLELGDSALYLCASSLPGGPTDTQYFGPGTRLTVL.

V is TRBV7-9 and J is TRBJ1-1; a weak D match, TRBD1 (5 bases). This CDR3 comprises 13 residues. Germline V gives CDR1 SEHNR, CDR2 FQNEAQ (reference sequence). The V end lost 0 bases, the J end lost 7 bases, and 9 bases lay between the germline ends. The CDR3 loop reads CASSLAGGIEAFF. CDR3 nucleotides: TGTGCCAGCAGCTTAGCGGGGGGGATTGAAGCTTTCTTT.

The rearrangement uses TRBV19 and TRBJ1-2; no clear D gene. V was pared by 6 bases and J by 0 bases, with 17 bases between. Germline values: CDR1 LNHDA, CDR2 SQIVND (reference sequence). The CDR3 runs to 16 residues. As DNA, the CDR3 is TGTGCCAGTAGCCTCAGCGTTGGCCTCACTAACTATGGCTACACCTTC. As protein: CASSLSVGLTNYGYTF.

The chain has TRBV11-2 and TRBJ1-4; possible D gene TRBD1, 5 bases. The V gene's germline CDR1 is SGHAT and CDR2 FQNNGV. The CDR3 has 15 residues. V was shortened by 4 bases and J by 4 bases, with 13 bases between the two germline ends. This CDR3 is CASSWRDRDNEKLFF. The CDR3 nucleotides read TGTGCCAGCAGCTGGCGGGACCGGGATAATGAAAAACTGTTTTTT.

The chain uses TRBV30 and TRBJ1-5; TRBD1 agrees at 7 bases. This CDR3 comprises 14 residues. V lost 2 bases and J lost 5; bases outside the gene matches: 6. The germline CDR1 and CDR2 sequences are GTSNPN and SVGIG (reference sequence). The DNA for the CDR3 is TGTGCCTGGAGTTATAGGGGGCGCGATCAGCCCCAGCATTTT. This encodes CAWSYRGRDQPQHF.

The chain links TRBV24-1 to TRBJ2-1; D possibly corresponds to TRBD2 (5 bases). V lost 3 bases, J lost 6 bases, and 17 bases lay in between. This CDR3 spans 16 amino acids. The germline gives CDR1 KGHDR, CDR2 SFDVKD. CDR3 sequence (DNA): TGTGCCACCAGTGATCCTTCTCCCCGAGAGGGCAATGAGCAGTTCTTC. Translation: CATSDPSPREGNEQFF.

The CDR3 loop reads CASSSQGAGANVLTF. The CDR3 DNA reads TGTGCCAGCAGTTCCCAGGGTGCTGGGGCCAACGTCCTGACTTTC. The chain recombines TRBV28 with TRBJ2-6; a possible D gene is TRBD1 (5 bases). Germline lookup yields CDR1 MDHEN and CDR2 SYDVKM. The CDR3 length is 15 residues. Deletions cut 4 bases from V and 2 bases from J, with 9 bases between.

This sequence joins TRBV5-1 and TRBJ2-2; perhaps TRBD1 as D (5 bases). The length of the CDR3 is 14 residues. V lost 7 bases and J lost 0, with 10 bases in between. Germline loops: CDR1 SGHRS, CDR2 YFSETQ. CDR3 coding DNA: TGCGCCAGCGACCCAGGGACGAACACCGGGGAGCTGTTTTTT. This sequence encodes CASDPGTNTGELFF.

This rearrangement joins TRBV4-2 to TRBJ1-4, with 9 nucleotides matching TRBD1. Germline trimming cut 6 bases from V and 4 bases from J; bases unmatched to any gene: 12. The CDR3 runs to 17 residues. The germline CDR1 and CDR2 sequences are LGHNA and YNFKEQ. The CDR3, as DNA: TGTGCCAGCAGACCTCTCGGACAGGGGACTATTAATGAAAAACTGTTTTTT. Translating gives CASRPLGQGTINEKLFF.